This TCR beta chain originates from a study of T-cell reconstitution after alpha-beta-depleted transplantation in children. Library preparation (for TCRbeta) was performed with unique molecular identifiers. TCRdb independently ran MiXCR on the PCR reads; one entry per CDR3 protein. The sample records roughly 790,000 distinct CDR3 sequences, roughly 15% being singletons. The ends were cut back, 3 bases at V and 12 bases at J, with 15 bases in the middle. CDR1 and CDR2 from the germline V gene are SGHAT and FQNNGV. The CDR3 totals 13 residues. The chain combines TRBV11-2 with TRBJ2-1, with D possibly TRBD1 on 6 matching bases. This sample comprised PBMCs, mostly from graft donor cells, obtained 360 days after TCRalphabeta/CD19-depleted stem cell transplant. The receptor's source is a male patient younger than 18 who had a stem cell transplant for acute lymphoblastic leukemia, so the T cells may come from the graft donor. The CDR3 DNA follows: TGTGCCAGCAGCTTTTACAGGGACGTCGGGCAGTTCTTC. The encoded protein is CASSFYRDVGQFF.